The 21 T cell receptor beta chains listed next were all sequenced from one sample in a study of chemoradiotherapy in HPV16-positive cancers (dated by TCRdb to the early 2020s). Library prep was done by the immunoSEQ multiplex PCR assay. The table was pulled from immuneACCESS by TCRdb, which kept in-frame rearrangements only. Such tables lose some clones; where checked, under half of the loss comes from unresolved V genes, and the rest has no known cause. Present in this sample are over 10,000 clones, around 85% of which were seen just once. The ten largest clones add up to almost 6% of the sample. The material sequenced was blood, taken from a patient who underwent chemoradiotherapy. These receptor sequences come from a human donor with HPV-associated anogenital cancer.

The CDR3: CASSVGGLAGGVQETQYF. The DNA of the CDR3 is TGTGCCAGCAGCGTAGGTGGACTAGCGGGGGGAGTACAAGAGACCCAGTACTTC. The genes are TRBV9 and TRBJ2-5, with 14 bases lining up with TRBD2. Germline lookup yields CDR1 SGDLS and CDR2 YYNGEE. V lost 0 bases, J lost 2 bases, and 6 bases stayed unmatched. The CDR3 contains 18 residues.

The chain has TRBV5-1 and TRBJ2-3, with TRBD1 as a possible D gene (6 bases). The CDR3 contains 16 residues. Trimming removed 6 bases from V and 0 bases from J, with 17 bases in between. CDR1 SGHRS and CDR2 YFSETQ come from the germline V gene. CDR3 loop: CASTSNAGVSTDTQYF. The CDR3, as DNA: TGCGCCAGCACTTCAAACGCAGGGGTTAGCACAGATACGCAGTATTTT.

A remark on this clone: The sample holds other DNA sequences that translate to the same CDR3. The rearrangement links TRBV25-1 to TRBJ1-1, with TRBD1 matching 10 bases. Germline CDR1 is MGHDK and CDR2 is SYGVNS. The junction had 9 bases not matched to a gene; V was cut back by 2 bases and J by 6 bases. The CDR3 is 16 amino acids. CDR3 residues: CASSEGTGAKTAEAFF. As DNA, the CDR3 is TGTGCCAGCAGTGAAGGGACAGGGGCAAAGACCGCTGAAGCTTTCTTT.

Here the CDR3 DNA reads TGTGCCAGCACCCCTCGGAACGGGGATACGCAGTATTTT. Protein product: CASTPRNGDTQYF. The chain employs TRBV11-3 and TRBJ2-3; D remains unclear. The V end lost 7 bases, the J end lost 6 bases, and 14 bases lay between the germline ends. CDR1 is SGHNT and CDR2 is YENEEA in the germline V gene. This CDR3 contains 13 residues.

The rearrangement joins TRBV18 to TRBJ2-6; no clear D. Germline CDR1 and CDR2: KGHSH and LQKENI. The ends were cut back, 2 bases at V and 0 bases at J, with 5 bases in the middle. The CDR3 is 15 residues long. The CDR3 is CASSPGDSGANVLTF. The CDR3, as DNA: TGTGCCAGCTCACCAGGGGACTCTGGGGCCAACGTCCTGACTTTC.

The rearrangement uses TRBV19 and TRBJ2-1, with a weak D call TRBD2 (5 bases). V lost 3 bases, J lost 7 bases, and 16 bases lay in between. The CDR3 totals 15 residues. Germline CDR1 and CDR2: LNHDA and SQIVND (reference sequence). The CDR3 here is CASSILAATGNEQFF. In nucleotides, the CDR3 is TGTGCCAGTAGTATTTTGGCGGCGACGGGGAATGAGCAGTTCTTC.

This chain joins TRBV7-6 and TRBJ2-3; 8 bases are shared with TRBD1. The ends lost 5 bases at V and 2 bases at J; junction bases unmatched: 6. The CDR3 length is 15 residues. The germline V gene has CDR1 SGHVS and CDR2 FNYEAQ. This chain's CDR3 is CASSATGAATDTQYF. In DNA, the CDR3 is TGTGCCAGCAGCGCGACAGGGGCCGCCACAGATACGCAGTATTTT.

The V and J genes are TRBV7-9 and TRBJ2-2; D remains unclear. The CDR3 has 14 residues. With 5 bases removed from V and 0 bases from J, the gap between germline ends came to 7 bases. Per germline, CDR1 SEHNR and CDR2 FQNEAQ (reference sequence). The CDR3 region has the DNA TGTGCCAGCAGCGCGAGGACGAACACCGGGGAGCTGTTTTTT. Translated: CASSARTNTGELFF.

The sample holds a few counts of this clone. J is TRBJ2-1 and V is TRBV6-1; 7 bases fit TRBD1. This CDR3 is built from 15 residues. CDR1 is MNHNS, CDR2 SASEGT, per germline. The V and J ends lost 2 bases and 4 bases, in that order; junction bases with no gene match: 5. The DNA of the CDR3 is TGTGCCAGCAGTGAATCCCCGACAGGGTACAATGAGCAGTTCTTC. Translated: CASSESPTGYNEQFF.

This chain links TRBV4-1 with TRBJ2-3, with D perhaps TRBD1 or TRBD2 (5 bases each). The ends were cut back, 0 bases at V and 1 base at J, with 11 bases in the middle. Germline CDR1 and CDR2: MGHRA and YSYEKL. CDR3 length: 16 amino acids. In DNA, the CDR3 is TGCGCCAGCAGCCAAGAGGGCCAGGGAGGCACAGATACGCAGTATTTT. It yields the protein CASSQEGQGGTDTQYF.

This clone was observed a few times. The V and J genes are TRBV5-1 and TRBJ1-6, with D perhaps matching TRBD1 (6 bases). Germline V gene data show CDR1 as SGHRS and CDR2 as YFSETQ. This CDR3 comprises 15 residues. V was shortened by 4 bases and J by 9 bases, with 17 bases between the two germline ends. The CDR3 region is CASSREAGAGSPLHF. The CDR3 DNA sequence: TGCGCCAGCAGCCGGGAGGCGGGGGCAGGTTCACCCCTCCACTTT.

The chain uses TRBV6-1 and TRBJ1-5; 10 bases are a match to TRBD1. Germline CDR1 reads MNHNS; CDR2 reads SASEGT. V trimming: 2 bases; J trimming: 6 bases; junction bases outside the gene matches: 10. This CDR3 has 17 amino acids. In nucleotides, the CDR3 is TGTGCCAGCAGTGAATTAAGGACAGGGGGTATGCTTCAGCCCCAGCATTTT. This encodes CASSELRTGGMLQPQHF.

The chain has TRBV2 and TRBJ1-5, with 9 bases that match TRBD1. This CDR3 region has 14 residues. Germline V lookup: CDR1 SNHLY, CDR2 FYNNEI. V lost 4 bases, J lost 4 bases, and 2 bases stayed unmatched. Here the CDR3 reads CASSVGTGNQPQHF. The DNA for the CDR3 is TGTGCCAGCAGTGTTGGGACAGGGAATCAGCCCCAGCATTTT.

The chain carries TRBV5-1 and TRBJ2-2; D gene uncertain. Per germline, CDR1 SGHRS and CDR2 YFSETQ. The length of the CDR3 is 15 residues. V dropped 4 bases and J dropped 4 bases, with 14 bases sitting between them. CDR3 bases: TGCGCCAGCAGCCTTACCGGGCCGTTCACCGGGGAGCTGTTTTTT. This encodes CASSLTGPFTGELFF.

This chain connects TRBV9 to TRBJ1-1; D is unclear. CDR3 length equals 13 residues. V was pared by 0 bases and J by 6 bases, with 9 bases between. CDR1 and CDR2 from the germline V gene are SGDLS and YYNGEE. The CDR3 loop is CASSVDSVSEAFF. CDR3 nucleotide sequence: TGTGCCAGCAGCGTAGATTCCGTCTCTGAAGCTTTCTTT.

A single count supports this clone. The chain has TRBV6-4 and TRBJ2-2, with unresolved D. With 0 bases removed from V and 4 bases from J, the gap between germline ends came to 6 bases. The germline V gene encodes CDR1 MRHNA and CDR2 SNTAGT. The CDR3 has 14 residues. CDR3 bases: TGTGCCAGCAGTGACTCCTCGTCCACCGGGGAGCTGTTTTTT. Its protein is CASSDSSSTGELFF.

The chain is built from TRBV6-6 and TRBJ1-5; D uncertain. This CDR3 spans 15 amino acids. Trimming removed 5 bases at V and 0 bases at J, with 11 bases between. CDR1 and CDR2 from the germline V gene are MNHNY and SVGAGI (reference sequence). The CDR3 DNA is TGTGCCAGCAGTCCCGACGGAGATAGCAATCAGCCCCAGCATTTT. It is translated as CASSPDGDSNQPQHF.

The rearrangement joins TRBV5-1 to TRBJ1-2; D is possibly TRBD1 (5 bases). The length of the CDR3 is 13 residues. CDR1 and CDR2 (germline): SGHRS, YFSETQ. With 4 bases removed from V and 4 bases from J, the gap between germline ends came to 11 bases. The CDR3 DNA follows: TGCGCCAGCAGCCTCGACAGCCCCTATGGCTACACCTTC. Translating it yields CASSLDSPYGYTF.

This sequence joins TRBV6-1 and TRBJ1-5, with 9 nucleotides matching TRBD1. The CDR3 length is 14 residues. V lost 7 bases, J lost 7 bases, and 8 bases stayed unmatched. Germline lookup yields CDR1 MNHNS and CDR2 SASEGT. CDR3 DNA: TGTGCCAGCAATCCGGGACAGGGATCCCAGCCCCAGCATTTT. Translation: CASNPGQGSQPQHF.

This chain connects TRBV29-1 to TRBJ2-4; the D gene is possibly TRBD2 (5 bases). Trimming shortened V by 4 bases and J by 0 bases, and 13 bases separated the two germline ends. The germline V gene encodes CDR1 SQVTM and CDR2 ANQGSEA. The CDR3 consists of 15 residues. The CDR3 here is CSVVDLALAKNIQYF. Here the CDR3 DNA reads TGCAGCGTTGTGGACTTAGCTCTAGCCAAAAACATTCAGTACTTC. Based on the CDR3 plus reference TRBV29-1 and TRBJ2-4, the full variable domain is SAVISQKPSRDICQRGTSLTIQCQVDSQVTMMFWYRQQPGQSLTLIATANQGSEATYESGFVIDKFPISRPNLTFSTLTVSNMSPEDSSIYLCSVVDLALAKNIQYFGAGTRLSVL.

This clone has just one count. CDR3 sequence reads: CASSPRTSTDTQYF. The CDR3 nucleotides are TGTGCCAGCTCACCACGAACTAGCACAGATACGCAGTATTTT. The chain is built from TRBV18 and TRBJ2-3; no definite D call. The CDR3 has 14 amino acids. Germline V CDR1 and CDR2: KGHSH, LQKENI. Trimming took 1 base from V and 0 from J, leaving 5 bases between them.